The 2 T cell receptor beta chains below were found in one sample sequenced in a study of control samples from healthy donors and cancer patients. The assay was immunoSEQ multiplex PCR, and TCRdb's table has in-frame clones only and misses some. The sample lists approximately 86,000 clones, approximately 89% occurring once. The sequenced sample was blood. The receptors originated from a man aged 25-45 years in good health.

The genes are TRBV6-5 and TRBJ1-4, with D possibly being TRBD1 (5 bases). Deletions cut 8 bases from V and 0 bases from J, with 10 bases between. The CDR3 covers 14 residues. CDR1 and CDR2 from the germline V gene are MNHEY and SVGAGI. CDR3 DNA: TGTGCCAGCTCTGAGGGGTCAACTAATGAAAAACTGTTTTTT. It specifies CASSEGSTNEKLFF.

As to this clone: The germline gene is not matched at one end of the junction; a read error may be the cause. V and J are TRBV30 and TRBJ2-5; tentative D call: TRBD1 (5 bases). Germline V gene data show CDR1 as GTSNPN and CDR2 as SVGIG (reference sequence). This CDR3 contains 13 residues. For the CDR3, the DNA is TGTGCCTGGAGTGTGCAGGGCCAAAAGACCCAGTACTTC. Translating gives CAWSVQGQKTQYF.